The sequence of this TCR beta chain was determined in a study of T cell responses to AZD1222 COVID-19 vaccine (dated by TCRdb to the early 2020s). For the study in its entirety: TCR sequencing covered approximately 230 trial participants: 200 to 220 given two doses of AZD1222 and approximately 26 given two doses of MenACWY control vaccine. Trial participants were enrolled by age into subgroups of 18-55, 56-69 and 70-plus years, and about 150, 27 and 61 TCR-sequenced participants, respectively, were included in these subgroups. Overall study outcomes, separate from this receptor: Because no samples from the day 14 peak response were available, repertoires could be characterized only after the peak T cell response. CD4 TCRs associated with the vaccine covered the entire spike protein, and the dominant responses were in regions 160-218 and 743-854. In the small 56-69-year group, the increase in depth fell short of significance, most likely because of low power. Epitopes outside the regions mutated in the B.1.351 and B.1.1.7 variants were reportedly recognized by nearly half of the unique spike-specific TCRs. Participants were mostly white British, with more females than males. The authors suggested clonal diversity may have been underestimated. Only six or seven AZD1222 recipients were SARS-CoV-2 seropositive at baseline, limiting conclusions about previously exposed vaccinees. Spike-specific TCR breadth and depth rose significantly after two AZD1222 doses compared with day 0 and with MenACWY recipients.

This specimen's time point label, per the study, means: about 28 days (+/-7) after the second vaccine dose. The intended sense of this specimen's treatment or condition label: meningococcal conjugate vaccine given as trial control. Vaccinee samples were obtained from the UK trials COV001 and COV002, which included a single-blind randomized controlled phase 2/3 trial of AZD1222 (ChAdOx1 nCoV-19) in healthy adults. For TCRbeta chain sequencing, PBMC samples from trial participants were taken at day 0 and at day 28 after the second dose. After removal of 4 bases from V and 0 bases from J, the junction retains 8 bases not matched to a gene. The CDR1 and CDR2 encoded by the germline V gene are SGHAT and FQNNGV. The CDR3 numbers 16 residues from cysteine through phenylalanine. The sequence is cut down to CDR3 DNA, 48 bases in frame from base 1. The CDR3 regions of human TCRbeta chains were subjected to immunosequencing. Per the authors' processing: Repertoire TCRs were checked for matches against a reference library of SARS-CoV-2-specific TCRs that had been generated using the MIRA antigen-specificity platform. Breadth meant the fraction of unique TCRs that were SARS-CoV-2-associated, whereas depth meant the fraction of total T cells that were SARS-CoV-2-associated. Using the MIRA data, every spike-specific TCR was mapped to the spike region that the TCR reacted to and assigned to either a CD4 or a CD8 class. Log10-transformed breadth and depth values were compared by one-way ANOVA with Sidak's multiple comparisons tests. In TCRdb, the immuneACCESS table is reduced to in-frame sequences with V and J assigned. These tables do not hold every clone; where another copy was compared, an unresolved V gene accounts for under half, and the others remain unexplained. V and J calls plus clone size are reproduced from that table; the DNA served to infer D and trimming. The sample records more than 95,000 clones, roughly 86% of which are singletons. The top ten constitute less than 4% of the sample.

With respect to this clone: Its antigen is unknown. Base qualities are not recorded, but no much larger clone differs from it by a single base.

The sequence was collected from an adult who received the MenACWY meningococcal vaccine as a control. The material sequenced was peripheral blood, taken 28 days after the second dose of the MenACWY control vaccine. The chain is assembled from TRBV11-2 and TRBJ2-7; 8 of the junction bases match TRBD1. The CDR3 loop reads CASSWSDRAVSYEQYF. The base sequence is TGTGCCAGCAGCTGGTCGGACAGGGCCGTCTCCTACGAGCAGTACTTC.